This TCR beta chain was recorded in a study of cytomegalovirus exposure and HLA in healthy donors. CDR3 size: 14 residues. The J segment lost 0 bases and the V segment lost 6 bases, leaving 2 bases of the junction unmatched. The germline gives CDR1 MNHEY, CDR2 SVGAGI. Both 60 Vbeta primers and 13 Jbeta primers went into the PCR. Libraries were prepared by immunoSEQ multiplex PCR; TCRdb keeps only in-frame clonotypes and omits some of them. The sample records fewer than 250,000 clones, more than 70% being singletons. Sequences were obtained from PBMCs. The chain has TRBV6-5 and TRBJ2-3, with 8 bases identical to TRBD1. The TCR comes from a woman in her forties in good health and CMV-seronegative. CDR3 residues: CASRGQVSTDTQYF. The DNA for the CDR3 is TGTGCCAGCAGGGGACAGGTTAGCACAGATACGCAGTATTTT.